The 18 T cell receptor beta chains given below trace back to one sample, sequenced in a study of regulatory T cells in long-lasting Graves disease. Both iRepertoire HTBI primers and Arm-PCR of CDR3 regions were used to build the TCR beta libraries. TCRdb redid the calling of the multiplex PCR reads with MiXCR, one entry per CDR3 protein. The repertoire consists of approximately 350,000 distinct CDR3 sequences, with under 20% occurring once and the leading ten covering around 20%. The time point was: newly diagnosed GD, antithyroid drugs for less than 3 months. RNA isolated from PBMCs was used to make the TCR library. Another study also made use of these data, one on T cells in Graves' hyperthyroidism and ophthalmopathy.

Sequenced material: peripheral blood mononuclear cells (PBMCs), taken at new diagnosis, from a patient treated with antithyroid drugs. Receptors were obtained from a woman under 30 with Graves disease.

This clonotype occurred many times. At one of its ends the junction is not consistent with the germline gene, which may arise from a read error. V gene TRBV5-1 combines with J gene TRBJ2-2; D is unresolved. Germline lookup yields CDR1 SGHRS and CDR2 YFSETQ. This CDR3 is 14 amino acids long. CDR3 coding DNA: TGTGCCAGCAGCTTAGGCCGTCTCACCGGGGAGCTGTTTTTT. Translation gives CASSLGRLTGELFF.

The rearrangement links TRBV5-6 to TRBJ2-3; 8 bases align to TRBD1. J was trimmed by 3 bases and V by 4 bases; bases with no gene match: 10. CDR1 is SGHDT, CDR2 YYEEEE, per germline. The CDR3 totals 16 residues. This CDR3 reads CASSPPSGGLTDTQYF. CDR3 nucleotides: TGTGCCAGCAGCCCACCCTCAGGGGGCCTGACAGATACGCAGTATTTT.

With respect to this clonotype: A read error is possible here, since a much larger clone lies one base away. The rearrangement links TRBV7-2 to TRBJ2-4, with D tentatively TRBD2 (5 bases). Germline-derived CDR1 and CDR2 are SGHTA and FQGNSA. This CDR3 comprises 13 residues. The CDR3: CAGSLLRGNIQYF. The CDR3 DNA reads as TGTGCCGGCAGCTTGCTCAGAGGGAACATTCAGTACTTC.

In its sample, this clonotype was seen many times. The CDR3 bases are TGTGCCAGCAGCCCAACAGCTTCTGTCTCCTACAATGAGCAGTTCTTC. This sequence encodes CASSPTASVSYNEQFF. J is TRBJ2-1 and V is TRBV7-6; the D is unclear. This CDR3 is 16 amino acids long. V gave up 5 bases and J gave up 0 bases, with 14 bases separating them. CDR1 is SGHVS, CDR2 FNYEAQ, per germline. Looking up the rest from reference TRBV7-6 and TRBJ2-1 gives the full variable domain: GAGVSQSPRYKVTKRGQDVALRCDPISGHVSLYWYRQALGQGPEFLTYFNYEAQQDKSGLPNDRFSAERPEGSISTLTIQRTEQRDSAMYRCASSPTASVSYNEQFFGPGTRLTVL.

This clonotype was seen a few times. A read error may be the cause here, since a much bigger clone is one base away. This chain uses TRBV28 with TRBJ2-5, with TRBD1 matching 7 bases. Germline V gene sequence: CDR1 MDHEN, CDR2 SYDVKM. The CDR3 sequence is 17 residues long. CDR3 in amino acids: CASSLSPPGQIQEAQYF. The CDR3 bases are TGTGCCAGCAGTTTATCCCCACCGGGACAGATACAAGAGGCCCAGTACTTC. Full variable domain (outside the CDR3, taken from reference TRBV28 and TRBJ2-5): DVKVTQSSRYLVKRTGEKVFLECVQDMDHENMFWYRQDPGLGLRLIYFSYDVKMKEKGDIPEGYSVSREKKERFSLILESASTNQTSMYLCASSLSPPGQIQEAQYFGPGTRLLVL.

This clonotype was detected ten times or more. The rearrangement uses TRBV30 and TRBJ2-1; D call uncertain. The CDR3 is 13 amino acids. V lost 2 bases to trimming and J lost 8 bases, with 13 bases between them. Germline-derived CDR1 and CDR2 are GTSNPN and SVGIG (reference sequence). The CDR3 DNA sequence: TGTGCCTGGAGTTGGGGTAGCAAAGATGAGCAGTTCTTC. Amino acid sequence: CAWSWGSKDEQFF.

This clonotype occurred many times. The chain links TRBV7-9 to TRBJ2-3; 12 bases line up with TRBD2. With V trimmed by 5 bases and J by 4 bases, 7 bases remained unmatched. The CDR3 sequence is 16 residues long. Germline CDR1 is SEHNR and CDR2 is FQNEAQ (reference sequence). CDR3: CASSRTSGDIADTQYF. CDR3 sequence (DNA): TGTGCCAGCAGCCGGACTAGCGGGGATATAGCAGATACGCAGTATTTT.

The gene calls are TRBV9 and TRBJ2-7, with 13 bases lining up with TRBD2. The V and J ends lost 4 bases and 2 bases, in that order; junction bases with no gene match: 6. Germline CDR1 and CDR2: SGDLS and YYNGEE. The CDR3 covers 16 residues. The CDR3 spells CASSSRTSGGAYEQYF. The CDR3 DNA follows: TGTGCCAGCAGCTCGCGGACTAGCGGGGGAGCCTACGAGCAGTACTTC. The complete variable domain, with remaining parts taken from reference TRBV9 and TRBJ2-7, reads DSGVTQTPKHLITATGQRVTLRCSPRSGDLSVYWYQQSLDQGLQFLIQYYNGEERAKGNILERFSAQQFPDLHSELNLSSLELGDSALYFCASSSRTSGGAYEQYFGPGTRLTVT.

Only a few counts were recorded for this clonotype. The chain joins TRBV15 to TRBJ2-3, with D perhaps given as TRBD1 or TRBD2 (7 bases each). The ends were cut back, 0 bases at V and 6 bases at J, with 13 bases in the middle. Germline V gives CDR1 LNHNV, CDR2 YYDKDF (reference sequence). The CDR3 extends over 15 amino acids. The CDR3 bases are TGTGCCACCAGCAGAGATCGACAGGGAGGGGATACGCAGTATTTT. The encoded protein is CATSRDRQGGDTQYF.

This clonotype was counted ten times or more. V gene TRBV12-3 or TRBV12-4 combines with J gene TRBJ2-7; the D gene is possibly TRBD1 (6 bases). The V end lost 1 base, the J end lost 3 bases, and 22 bases lay between the germline ends. CDR3 length equals 18 residues. CDR3 region: CASSLVLQGTKGNYEQYF. The CDR3 region has the DNA TGTGCCAGCAGTTTAGTCCTACAGGGAACGAAGGGAAACTACGAGCAGTACTTC.

This clonotype has a count of ten or more. V is TRBV6-1 and J is TRBJ2-7; D may be TRBD1 or TRBD2 (5 bases each). Germline V CDR1 and CDR2: MNHNS, SASEGT. V dropped 6 bases and J dropped 2 bases, with 14 bases sitting between them. The CDR3 length is 14 residues. CDR3 in amino acids: CASSSGWGTYEQYF. DNA for the CDR3: TGTGCCAGCAGCTCCGGTTGGGGGACCTACGAGCAGTACTTC.

This clonotype was observed a few times. The chain joins TRBV6-1 to TRBJ2-7; 8 bases line up with TRBD1. The CDR3 runs to 15 residues. Germline V CDR1 and CDR2: MNHNS, SASEGT. The V gene end was trimmed by 6 bases and the J gene end by 4 bases; junction bases not matched to a gene: 11. The CDR3 here is CASRDPGTGTYEQYF. CDR3 nucleotide sequence: TGTGCCAGCAGGGACCCCGGGACAGGAACTTACGAGCAGTACTTC.

The sample holds a few counts of this clonotype. This chain uses TRBV4-1 with TRBJ2-7; D gene uncertain. This CDR3 region has 13 residues. V shed 0 bases and J shed 4 bases, with 7 bases lying between them. Germline CDR1 reads MGHRA; CDR2 reads YSYEKL. The CDR3 region has the DNA TGCGCCAGCAGCCAAGATCGCCAGTACGAGCAGTACTTC. Protein sequence: CASSQDRQYEQYF.

On this clonotype itself: This may stem from a read error, because a much larger clone lies one nucleotide away. CDR3 sequence: CASSLPPGQGAGVHEQFF. The CDR3 region has the DNA TGTGCCAGCAGTTTACCTCCGGGACAGGGGGCAGGAGTGCACGAGCAGTTCTTC. The chain carries TRBV12-3 or TRBV12-4 and TRBJ2-3, with 12 bases fitting TRBD1. The J call is doubtful: the DNA matches TRBJ2-1 better. There are 18 residues in the CDR3.

This clonotype was counted many times. This sequence joins TRBV13 and TRBJ2-1; either TRBD1 or TRBD2 may supply D (7 bases each). The V gene's germline CDR1 is PRHDT and CDR2 FYEKMQ (reference sequence). V lost 5 bases, J lost 4 bases, and 15 bases lay in between. The CDR3 is 15 residues long. CDR3 nucleotides: TGTGCCAGCAGCGCGCAGGGGGGGGGTTACAATGAGCAGTTCTTC. Its protein is CASSAQGGGYNEQFF. Complete variable domain (other parts from reference TRBV13 and TRBJ2-1): AAGVIQSPRHLIKEKRETATLKCYPIPRHDTVYWYQQGPGQDPQFLISFYEKMQSDKGSIPDRFSAQQFSDYHSELNMSSLELGDSALYFCASSAQGGGYNEQFFGPGTRLTVL.

This clonotype was found many times. J is TRBJ2-5 and V is TRBV20-1; TRBD2 matches 8 bases. With 1 base clipped from V and 5 bases from J, the junction kept 9 bases outside the gene matches. Germline V gene lookup returns CDR1 DFQATT and CDR2 SNEGSKA (reference sequence). CDR3 length equals 15 residues. The CDR3 nucleotides read TGCAGTGCTAGAGTATGGTTAGCGGGGCAGGAGACCCAGTACTTC. Encoded protein: CSARVWLAGQETQYF.

To note about this clonotype: With a much larger clone just one base away, this may be a read error. J is TRBJ1-1 and V is TRBV29-1, with D tentatively TRBD1 (5 bases). CDR1 and CDR2 from the germline V gene are SQVTM and ANQGSEA. The V end was cut by 4 bases, the J end by 0 bases, with 9 bases between. This CDR3 has 13 amino acids. The CDR3 region has the DNA TGCAGCGTTGGGGGGAACCTGAACACTGAAGCTTTCTTT. Translated, it gives CSVGGNLNTEAFF. Using reference TRBV29-1 and TRBJ1-1 for the parts outside the CDR3, the full variable domain is SAVISQKPSRDICQRGTSLTIQCQVDSQVTMMFWYRQQPGQSLTLIATANQGSEATYESGFVIDKFPISRPNLTFSTLTVSNMSPEDSSIYLCSVGGNLNTEAFFGQGTRLTVV.

In its sample, this clonotype was seen many times. This rearrangement joins TRBV6-5 to TRBJ2-2; 7 nucleotides agree with TRBD2. Trimming removed 2 bases from V and 1 base from J; junction bases left unmatched: 4. From germline, CDR1 is MNHEY and CDR2 SVGAGI. There are 16 residues in the CDR3. CDR3: CASSYGSGENTGELFF. The CDR3 DNA is TGTGCCAGCAGTTACGGGAGCGGGGAGAACACCGGGGAGCTGTTTTTT.